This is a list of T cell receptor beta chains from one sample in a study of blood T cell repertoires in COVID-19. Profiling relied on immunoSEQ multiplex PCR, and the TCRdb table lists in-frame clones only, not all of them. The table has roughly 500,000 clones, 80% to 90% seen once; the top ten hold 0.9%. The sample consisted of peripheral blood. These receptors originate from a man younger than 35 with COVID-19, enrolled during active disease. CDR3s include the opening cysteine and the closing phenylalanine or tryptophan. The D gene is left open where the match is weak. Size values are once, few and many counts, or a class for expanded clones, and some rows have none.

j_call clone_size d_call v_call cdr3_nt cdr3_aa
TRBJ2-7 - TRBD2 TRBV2 TGTGCCAGCGCTAGCGGGACCCACGGGGAGCAGTACTTC CASASGTHGEQYF
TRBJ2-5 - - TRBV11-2 TGTGCCAGCAGCTTTTCAGGGTCCGTTGGGGAGACCCAGTACTTC CASSFSGSVGETQYF
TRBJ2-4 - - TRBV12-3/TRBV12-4 TGTGCCAGCAGTTTAGGGACTTTTCAGTACTTC CASSLGTFQYF
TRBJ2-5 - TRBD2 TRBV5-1 TGCGCCAGCAGCTACGCCGGGACTAGCGGGGGGGCCGAGACCCAGTACTTC CASSYAGTSGGAETQYF
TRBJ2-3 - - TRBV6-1 TGTGCCAGCAGTGAGTCCGCGGGTCTGGAAGATACGCAGTATTTT CASSESAGLEDTQYF
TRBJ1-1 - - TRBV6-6 TGTGCCAGCAGTTACTCCGGCCCCGGGGGAGCTTTCTTT CASSYSGPGGAFF
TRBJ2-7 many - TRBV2 TGTGCCAGCACGGTGTTTATCTACGAGCAGTACTTC CASTVFIYEQYF
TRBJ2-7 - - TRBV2 TGTGCCAGCAGAACAGACGGTTCCTACGAGCAGTACTTC CASRTDGSYEQYF
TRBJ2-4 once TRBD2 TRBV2 TGTGCCAGCAGCAGGACTAGCGGGGGGGTAACGCACATTCAGTACTTC CASSRTSGGVTHIQYF
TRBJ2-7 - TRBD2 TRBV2 TGTGCCAGCAGTGTCCCTAGGGAGGGGACTAGAGAATTATACGAGCAGTACTTC CASSVPREGTRELYEQYF
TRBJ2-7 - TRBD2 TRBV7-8 TGTGCCAGCAGCTTAGCGGGGCAGGGAGATAAGTTAAAGAGCGGGAGAGAACACGAGCAGTACTTC CASSLAGQGDKLKSGREHEQYF
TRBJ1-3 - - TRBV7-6 TGTGCCAGCAGCTTACTCGGGGGTTACTCTGGAAACACCATATATTTT CASSLLGGYSGNTIYF
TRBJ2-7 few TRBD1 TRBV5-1 TGCGCCAGCAGCTTGGGGACAGGGAAATACGAGCAGTACTTC CASSLGTGKYEQYF
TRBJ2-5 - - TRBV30 TGTGCCTGGAGTGTACAAAGCGCAGGGGACGGGGAGACCCAGTACTTC CAWSVQSAGDGETQYF
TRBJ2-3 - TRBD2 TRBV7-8 TGTGCCAGCAGCTTACCTAAGACTAGCGGGGGGGCCGCGAGCACAGATACGCAGTATTTT CASSLPKTSGGAASTDTQYF
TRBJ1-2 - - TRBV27 TGTGCCAGCAGCACAGGGATGGGCTTCGGCTACACCTTC CASSTGMGFGYTF
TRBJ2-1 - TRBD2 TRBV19 TGTGCCAGTAGTATGCGACCCCCTAGGTCTGGCGGGAGTTCTGGTGAGCAGTTCTTC CASSMRPPRSGGSSGEQFF
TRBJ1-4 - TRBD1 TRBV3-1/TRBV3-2 TGTGCCAGCAGCCCGTGGACAGGGGTAGGGGAAAAACTGTTTTTT CASSPWTGVGEKLFF
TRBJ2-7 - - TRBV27 TGTGCCAGCGGCTACGACGGGTACGAGCAGTACTTC CASGYDGYEQYF
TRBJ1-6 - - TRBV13 TGTGCCAGCAACACCGGAGGGGATCTTTGGGGGAATTCACCCCTCCACTTT CASNTGGDLWGNSPLHF
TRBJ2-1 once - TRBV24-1 TGTGCCACCAGTGATACGACAAGTTACAATGAGCAGTTCTTC CATSDTTSYNEQFF
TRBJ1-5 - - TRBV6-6 TGTGCCAGCAGGTCCCGGGGAGGAAGTAGCAATCAGCCCCAGCATTTT CASRSRGGSSNQPQHF
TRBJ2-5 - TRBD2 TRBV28 TGTGCCAGCTCTAGCGGGATGGAGACCCAGTACTTC CASSSGMETQYF
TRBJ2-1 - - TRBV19 TGTGCCAGTAGTATATCGCTATACAATGAGCAGTTCTTC CASSISLYNEQFF
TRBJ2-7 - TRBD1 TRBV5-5 TGTGCCAGCAGCCTACGCCTTAATACCGGGACAGGGGCCCCCTACGAGCAGTACTTC CASSLRLNTGTGAPYEQYF
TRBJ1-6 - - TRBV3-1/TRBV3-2 TGTGCCAGCAGCCAAGAGGGAGGGGGATCACCCCTCCACTTT CASSQEGGGSPLHF
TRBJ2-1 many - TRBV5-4 TGTGCCAGCAGCCCAGGAAGGGAGGTTGAGCAGTTCTTC CASSPGREVEQFF
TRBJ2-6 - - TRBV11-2 TGTGCCAGCAGATCGCAGCGCTCTGGGGCCAACGTCCTGACTTTC CASRSQRSGANVLTF